The entry that follows covers one TCR beta chain sequence. Its antigen is not known. PCR used 60 Vbeta primers and 13 Jbeta primers. Produced via immunoSEQ multiplex PCR; TCRdb's table is partial and in-frame only. Among tens of thousands of clones listed, about three quarters were seen once. The entry originates in a study of cytomegalovirus exposure and HLA in healthy donors. For the study at large: HLA-typed donors were the source of approximately 85 million unique TCRs, which an early data release held.

The CDR3 length is 15 residues. Between the trimmed V and J ends, which lost 5 bases and 3 bases, there was a span of 15 bases. Germline V gene data show CDR1 as MNHEY and CDR2 as SVGAGI. Study findings and constraints: The study put 150 or so TCR beta chains on its list as cytomegalovirus-associated. Later on, an analysis found that several of the most significant clusters appeared to be linked to common viral pathogens, which included parvovirus B19.

This clonotype was sampled from a male donor in good health and CMV-seropositive. The V and J genes are TRBV6-5 and TRBJ2-3; possibly TRBD1 for D (6 bases). Source material: PBMCs. The CDR3 loop is CASSRLGAETDTQYF. CDR3 coding DNA: TGTGCCAGCAGTCGGCTGGGGGCCGAGACAGATACGCAGTATTTT.